This T cell receptor beta chain was recovered during a study of CD8 T cells in ankylosing spondylitis. This CDR3 comprises 18 residues. From germline, CDR1 is WSHSY and CDR2 SAAADI. J gave up 3 bases and V 0 bases, and 11 bases lay outside the gene matches. One entry per CDR3 protein results from TCRdb running MiXCR on the 5' RACE reads. The sample has over 150,000 distinct CDR3 sequences; around 13% are singletons. This receptor was obtained from a male donor with ankylosing spondylitis or in good health (not recorded which). Sample: blood, either unsorted or a sorted T cell fraction (not recorded which). The chain recombines TRBV10-2 with TRBJ2-3; 8 bases align to TRBD1. The CDR3 loop is CASSESGPDRGFTDTQYF. The CDR3 bases are TGCGCCAGCAGTGAGTCTGGCCCCGACAGGGGTTTTACAGATACGCAGTATTTT.